These T cell receptor beta chains were read from a single sample in a study of blood T cell repertoires in COVID-19. TCRdb's table, derived via immunoSEQ multiplex PCR, lists solely in-frame clones and lacks some. The sample lists approximately 230,000 clones, roughly 79% occurring once. Sequencing was done on a sample of PBMCs or T cells enriched from blood (not recorded which). These receptors were collected from a middle-aged man who had recovered from COVID-19. The CDR3 runs from the conserved cysteine through the conserved F or W. The D gene is left open where the match is weak. Expanded clones are given a class, and other clones once, few, many or no size at all.

clone_size: NA; j_call: TRBJ2-3; d_call: NA; v_call: TRBV5-1; cdr3_nt: TGCGCCAGCAGCTTTGGGGAGACAACAGATACGCAGTATTTT; cdr3_aa: CASSFGETTDTQYF
clone_size: NA; j_call: TRBJ2-7; d_call: NA; v_call: TRBV4-2; cdr3_nt: TGTGCCAGCAGCCAAGAGACGGGGTACGAGCAGTACTTC; cdr3_aa: CASSQETGYEQYF
clone_size: NA; j_call: TRBJ1-4; d_call: NA; v_call: TRBV6-5; cdr3_nt: TGTGCCAGCAGTTACGGGGAGAATGAAAAACTGTTTTTT; cdr3_aa: CASSYGENEKLFF
clone_size: NA; j_call: TRBJ1-2; d_call: NA; v_call: TRBV4-1; cdr3_nt: TGCGCCAGCAGCCAAGAAAGGGGTACTGGCTACACCTTC; cdr3_aa: CASSQERGTGYTF
clone_size: NA; j_call: TRBJ2-1; d_call: NA; v_call: TRBV3-1/TRBV3-2; cdr3_nt: TGTGCCAGCAGCCCCCAGTGGCTTCGAGGGTACAATGAGCAGTTCTTC; cdr3_aa: CASSPQWLRGYNEQFF
clone_size: NA; j_call: TRBJ2-1; d_call: TRBD2; v_call: TRBV7-8; cdr3_nt: TGTGCCAGCAGCACTGGACTAGCGGGAGTTATGTTGTACAATGAGCAGTTCTTC; cdr3_aa: CASSTGLAGVMLYNEQFF
clone_size: NA; j_call: TRBJ1-6; d_call: TRBD1; v_call: TRBV7-9; cdr3_nt: TGTGCCAGCAGCTTAACCGGGACAGGGGGTAATTCACCCCTCCACTTT; cdr3_aa: CASSLTGTGGNSPLHF
clone_size: NA; j_call: TRBJ1-1; d_call: TRBD1; v_call: TRBV5-4; cdr3_nt: TGTGCCAGCAGTAAACTCCCAGGGGGAGCTTTCTTT; cdr3_aa: CASSKLPGGAFF
clone_size: NA; j_call: TRBJ1-5; d_call: NA; v_call: TRBV5-7; cdr3_nt: TGTGCCAGCAGCTGGAGGGGACGGAGATCTTATGATAGCAATCAGCCCCAGCATTTT; cdr3_aa: CASSWRGRRSYDSNQPQHF
clone_size: NA; j_call: TRBJ2-3; d_call: TRBD2; v_call: TRBV3-1/TRBV3-2; cdr3_nt: TGTGCCAGCAGCCAACTAGCGGGCACGACAGATACGCAGTATTTT; cdr3_aa: CASSQLAGTTDTQYF
clone_size: NA; j_call: TRBJ1-2; d_call: NA; v_call: TRBV28; cdr3_nt: TGTGCCAGTTCAGCGGCCGGGGACTATGGCTACACCTTC; cdr3_aa: CASSAAGDYGYTF
clone_size: NA; j_call: TRBJ1-1; d_call: TRBD1; v_call: TRBV5-1; cdr3_nt: TGCGCCACCAGCCAGGGACAGCTGAAAAACACTGAAGCTTTCTTT; cdr3_aa: CATSQGQLKNTEAFF
clone_size: few; j_call: TRBJ2-7; d_call: NA; v_call: TRBV5-1; cdr3_nt: TGCGCCAGCAGGGTTAGCGGAGCAGCCTACGAGCAGTACTTC; cdr3_aa: CASRVSGAAYEQYF
clone_size: NA; j_call: TRBJ2-3; d_call: NA; v_call: TRBV5-1; cdr3_nt: TGCGCCAGCAGCTTGCGGACTACAGTAGATACGCAGTATTTT; cdr3_aa: CASSLRTTVDTQYF
clone_size: NA; j_call: TRBJ2-7; d_call: NA; v_call: TRBV5-6; cdr3_nt: TGTGCCAGCAGCTCACTCCGTGGTACCTACGAGCAGTACTTC; cdr3_aa: CASSSLRGTYEQYF
clone_size: NA; j_call: TRBJ2-5; d_call: TRBD1; v_call: TRBV7-2; cdr3_nt: TGTGCCAGCAGTTCCGGGACAGGGAAAGAGACCCAGTACTTC; cdr3_aa: CASSSGTGKETQYF
clone_size: NA; j_call: TRBJ1-3; d_call: NA; v_call: TRBV7-9; cdr3_nt: TGTGCCAGCAGCTACCGAGTAGGACACACTTCTGGAAACACCATATATTTT; cdr3_aa: CASSYRVGHTSGNTIYF
clone_size: NA; j_call: TRBJ1-2; d_call: NA; v_call: TRBV18; cdr3_nt: TGTGCCAGCTCCGATCGACTAGGCGAATTCTATGGCTACACCTTC; cdr3_aa: CASSDRLGEFYGYTF
clone_size: NA; j_call: TRBJ1-2; d_call: TRBD1; v_call: TRBV19; cdr3_nt: TGTGCCAGTGGCGGGACAGGGTACGGTGGCTACACCTTC; cdr3_aa: CASGGTGYGGYTF
clone_size: NA; j_call: TRBJ2-5; d_call: NA; v_call: TRBV7-2; cdr3_nt: TGTGCCAGCAGGCTAGCCGGTGGAGACGGGGAGACCCAGTACTTC; cdr3_aa: CASRLAGGDGETQYF
clone_size: NA; j_call: TRBJ1-6; d_call: NA; v_call: TRBV7-2; cdr3_nt: TGTGCCAGCAGCCCAGGGCAGGCGAATAATTCACCCCTCCACTTT; cdr3_aa: CASSPGQANNSPLHF
clone_size: NA; j_call: TRBJ1-2; d_call: NA; v_call: TRBV9; cdr3_nt: TGTGCCAGCAGCGTAGCTACAGGGCGTTTTAACTATGGCTACACCTTC; cdr3_aa: CASSVATGRFNYGYTF
clone_size: NA; j_call: TRBJ1-5; d_call: NA; v_call: TRBV30; cdr3_nt: TGTGCCTGGAATCTGGGGGGGGCAGGGCAGCCCCAGCATTTT; cdr3_aa: CAWNLGGAGQPQHF
clone_size: NA; j_call: TRBJ2-3; d_call: NA; v_call: TRBV29-1; cdr3_nt: TGCAGCGCCTTCCCCCAGGTAGATACGCAGTATTTT; cdr3_aa: CSAFPQVDTQYF
clone_size: NA; j_call: TRBJ2-3; d_call: NA; v_call: TRBV18; cdr3_nt: TGTGCCAGCTCATCCCGGGACTTCACAGATACGCAGTATTTT; cdr3_aa: CASSSRDFTDTQYF
clone_size: NA; j_call: TRBJ2-7; d_call: NA; v_call: TRBV6-1; cdr3_nt: TGTGCCAGCAGTGAACAGGGGGGATGGAGCGAGCAGTACTTC; cdr3_aa: CASSEQGGWSEQYF
clone_size: NA; j_call: TRBJ2-3; d_call: NA; v_call: TRBV12-3/TRBV12-4; cdr3_nt: TGTGCCAGCAAAGGGGGCACAGATACGCAGTATTTT; cdr3_aa: CASKGGTDTQYF
clone_size: NA; j_call: TRBJ2-7; d_call: NA; v_call: TRBV11-2; cdr3_nt: TGTGCCAGCAGCCCAGTCAGGGGATTCTTGGCCTACGAGCAGTACTTC; cdr3_aa: CASSPVRGFLAYEQYF
clone_size: NA; j_call: TRBJ1-3; d_call: NA; v_call: TRBV2; cdr3_nt: TGTGCCAGCAGAAGACTAGAGACCATATATTTT; cdr3_aa: CASRRLETIYF
clone_size: NA; j_call: TRBJ1-3; d_call: NA; v_call: TRBV4-1; cdr3_nt: TGCGCCAGCAGCCAAGATCCCCCAGGGACATACGGAAACACCATATATTTT; cdr3_aa: CASSQDPPGTYGNTIYF
clone_size: NA; j_call: TRBJ1-2; d_call: NA; v_call: TRBV4-3; cdr3_nt: TGCGCCAGCAGCCATGTCACAGGGTACGCTAACTATGGCTACACCTTC; cdr3_aa: CASSHVTGYANYGYTF
clone_size: NA; j_call: TRBJ2-5; d_call: NA; v_call: TRBV7-6; cdr3_nt: TGTGCCAGCAGCCGACGCGCAGGGAAAGAGACCCAGTACTTC; cdr3_aa: CASSRRAGKETQYF
clone_size: NA; j_call: TRBJ2-7; d_call: TRBD1; v_call: TRBV29-1; cdr3_nt: TGCAGCGTCGCACACAGGGGTGATCGTCCCTACTTC; cdr3_aa: CSVAHRGDRPYF
clone_size: NA; j_call: TRBJ1-1; d_call: TRBD1; v_call: TRBV5-8; cdr3_nt: TGTGCCAGCAGCCTGGACAGGGCGGGTGGCACTGAAGCTTTCTTT; cdr3_aa: CASSLDRAGGTEAFF
clone_size: NA; j_call: TRBJ2-5; d_call: TRBD1; v_call: TRBV6-5; cdr3_nt: TGTGCCAGCAGTCGGGGACAGGCCCAAGAGACCCAGTACTTC; cdr3_aa: CASSRGQAQETQYF
clone_size: NA; j_call: TRBJ2-1; d_call: TRBD2; v_call: TRBV19; cdr3_nt: TGTGCCAGTAGTCTCGGACTAGCGGGAGGGCATGAGCAGTTCTTC; cdr3_aa: CASSLGLAGGHEQFF
clone_size: NA; j_call: TRBJ2-3; d_call: NA; v_call: TRBV5-1; cdr3_nt: TGCGCCAGCAGCCCTTTTCCAGGGGAAATAGATACGCAGTATTTT; cdr3_aa: CASSPFPGEIDTQYF
clone_size: NA; j_call: TRBJ2-7; d_call: TRBD2; v_call: TRBV7-8; cdr3_nt: TGTGCCAGCAGCTTGCACGGGGACTACTACGAGCAGTACTTC; cdr3_aa: CASSLHGDYYEQYF
clone_size: once; j_call: TRBJ1-5; d_call: TRBD1; v_call: TRBV18; cdr3_nt: TGTGCCAGCTCACCCCTGGGACAGGGGGATCAGCCCCAGCATTTT; cdr3_aa: CASSPLGQGDQPQHF
clone_size: NA; j_call: TRBJ1-5; d_call: TRBD1; v_call: TRBV24-1; cdr3_nt: TGTGCCACCAGTGCCGGGACAGGGGTCCACCAGCCCCAGCATTTT; cdr3_aa: CATSAGTGVHQPQHF
clone_size: once; j_call: TRBJ1-2; d_call: TRBD1; v_call: TRBV5-1; cdr3_nt: TGCGCCAGCAGCTCGGACAGGCCTAACTATGGCTACACCTTC; cdr3_aa: CASSSDRPNYGYTF
clone_size: NA; j_call: TRBJ1-2; d_call: NA; v_call: TRBV28; cdr3_nt: TGTGCCAGCAGTTTACAGCAGGGGCCCGGCTACACCTTC; cdr3_aa: CASSLQQGPGYTF
clone_size: few; j_call: TRBJ1-2; d_call: TRBD1; v_call: TRBV19; cdr3_nt: TGTGCCAGTAGTTCGGACAGGGGGTTGTCTCATAGGGGCTACACCTTC; cdr3_aa: CASSSDRGLSHRGYTF
clone_size: NA; j_call: TRBJ1-2; d_call: TRBD1; v_call: TRBV15; cdr3_nt: TGTGCCACCAGCAGAGTTGGGGGACAGGGTTTTCCGTTGGGCTACACCTTC; cdr3_aa: CATSRVGGQGFPLGYTF
clone_size: NA; j_call: TRBJ1-6; d_call: TRBD1; v_call: TRBV9; cdr3_nt: TGTGCCAGCAGCGTGAACGGACAGGGCGCGAATTCACCCCTCCACTTT; cdr3_aa: CASSVNGQGANSPLHF
clone_size: NA; j_call: TRBJ2-7; d_call: TRBD1; v_call: TRBV5-1; cdr3_nt: TGCGCCAGCAGATCCGGACAGGCCTACGAGCAGTACTTC; cdr3_aa: CASRSGQAYEQYF
clone_size: NA; j_call: TRBJ2-7; d_call: NA; v_call: TRBV5-1; cdr3_nt: TGCGCCAGCAGCTTGGGGGGCGCGAACTCCTACGAGCAGTACTTC; cdr3_aa: CASSLGGANSYEQYF
clone_size: NA; j_call: TRBJ2-7; d_call: TRBD1; v_call: TRBV7-8; cdr3_nt: TGTGCCAGCAGTCCCCGGACAGGGCAGGGCGAGCAGTACTTC; cdr3_aa: CASSPRTGQGEQYF
clone_size: NA; j_call: TRBJ1-2; d_call: NA; v_call: TRBV28; cdr3_nt: TGTGCCAGCAGTTCCCCATCGGCAGGCCGGGGTGGCTACACCTTC; cdr3_aa: CASSSPSAGRGGYTF
clone_size: NA; j_call: TRBJ1-1; d_call: TRBD1; v_call: TRBV5-1; cdr3_nt: TGCGCCAGCAGCCCCCAGGGGGGGAACACTGAAGCTTTCTTT; cdr3_aa: CASSPQGGNTEAFF
clone_size: NA; j_call: TRBJ2-1; d_call: TRBD1; v_call: TRBV2; cdr3_nt: TGTGCCAGCAGGGACAGGGGGGTATACAATGAGCAGTTCTTC; cdr3_aa: CASRDRGVYNEQFF
clone_size: NA; j_call: TRBJ2-5; d_call: NA; v_call: TRBV5-1; cdr3_nt: TGCGCCAGCAGCGGCCCGTCCGCAGAGACCCAGTACTTC; cdr3_aa: CASSGPSAETQYF
clone_size: once; j_call: TRBJ2-1; d_call: NA; v_call: TRBV6-2/TRBV6-3; cdr3_nt: TGTGCCAGCAGTAAGTCGAATAAGGGGGGGGTTCCCCGGGACAATGAGCAGTTCTTC; cdr3_aa: CASSKSNKGGVPRDNEQFF
clone_size: NA; j_call: TRBJ2-7; d_call: NA; v_call: TRBV27; cdr3_nt: TGTGCCAGCAGTAGAGGGGGGGTCGAGCAGTACTTC; cdr3_aa: CASSRGGVEQYF
clone_size: once; j_call: TRBJ2-7; d_call: TRBD2; v_call: TRBV6-5; cdr3_nt: TGTGCCAGCAGTTACTCGAGAATTAGCGGGATGGAGCAGTACTTC; cdr3_aa: CASSYSRISGMEQYF